Below, one T cell receptor (beta chain) is given with its context. In the source study's methods: Amplification of reference gene primers was used by the study to estimate nucleated cell counts. Assay: immunoSEQ multiplex PCR; the TCRdb copy retains only in-frame clones and omits some. For V, J and clone size, that table is used; D and trimming come from the DNA. The repertoire holds about 490,000 clones, with 80% to 90% as singletons. The data belong to a study of blood T cell repertoires in COVID-19. The overall study: Some COVID-19 samples were acute and others convalescent; all came from the United States, Italy and Spain. T cells, B-cell-depleted T cells, or PBMCs provided the cDNA or gDNA that served as material.

Trimming removed 4 bases from V and 6 bases from J, with 22 bases in between. The CDR3 loop spans 17 amino acids. Per the germline V gene, CDR1 is LNHDA and CDR2 is SQIVND (reference sequence). This sequence originates from a human donor in a cohort sampled during active COVID-19. The V gene is TRBV19, the J gene TRBJ1-5; D is perhaps TRBD1 (5 bases). What was sequenced was peripheral blood. DNA of the CDR3: TGTGCCAGTAGTAAGGATTCGCCGCCAGGGATCGGTCAGCCCCAGCATTTT. Protein sequence: CASSKDSPPGIGQPQHF.